This is a list of T cell receptor beta chains from one sample in a study of shared clonotypes between healthy human individuals. Profiling relied on immunoSEQ multiplex PCR, and the TCRdb table lists in-frame clones only, not all of them. The sample shows over 1.5 million clones, 98% of them seen only once. Sequenced material: naive CD4+ T cells sorted from blood. These receptors originate from a young man in good health. Each CDR3 is given with its conserved first and last residue. A D gene is named only where the DNA matches it firmly. Not all rows give a size; the values are once, few, many and, for expanded clones, a class.

D | size | J | V | CDR3 | DNA
NA | NA | TRBJ1-5 | TRBV5-5 | CASSLVQGRGQPQHF | TGTGCCAGCAGCTTGGTCCAAGGGCGAGGTCAGCCCCAGCATTTT
TRBD1 | NA | TRBJ1-1 | TRBV6-5 | CASGRQGDMEAFF | TGTGCCAGCGGACGACAGGGCGATATGGAAGCTTTCTTT
NA | NA | TRBJ1-1 | TRBV28 | CASRVLGLSKTEAFF | TGTGCCAGCAGGGTACTAGGGTTGTCGAAGACTGAAGCTTTCTTT
NA | NA | TRBJ2-7 | TRBV18 | CASSTGYEQYF | TGTGCCAGCTCCACGGGGTACGAGCAGTACTTC
TRBD1 | NA | TRBJ2-2 | TRBV5-1 | CASRGTRQGESGELFF | TGCGCCAGCAGGGGGACGAGACAGGGGGAAAGCGGGGAGCTGTTTTTT
NA | NA | TRBJ2-5 | TRBV5-1 | CASSSREETQYF | TGCGCCAGCAGCTCCAGGGAAGAGACCCAGTACTTC
NA | NA | TRBJ2-5 | TRBV5-5 | CASSKTSQETQYF | TGTGCCAGCAGCAAAACTTCCCAAGAGACCCAGTACTTC
NA | NA | TRBJ2-7 | TRBV5-6 | CASGGRPYEQYF | TGTGCCAGCGGGGGAAGGCCCTACGAGCAGTACTTC
TRBD1 | NA | TRBJ2-2 | TRBV28 | CASSLFGTGFTGELFF | TGTGCCAGCAGTTTATTTGGGACAGGGTTCACCGGGGAGCTGTTTTTT
NA | NA | TRBJ2-1 | TRBV12-5 | CASGTGKRSSYNEQFF | TGTGCTAGTGGCACGGGAAAGCGCAGCTCCTACAATGAGCAGTTCTTC
TRBD2 | NA | TRBJ2-7 | TRBV9 | CASSYSGTSNYEQYF | TGTGCCAGCAGTTATAGCGGGACCTCAAACTACGAGCAGTACTTC
NA | NA | TRBJ2-1 | TRBV5-5 | CASSLPDNEQFF | TGTGCCAGCAGCTTGCCCGACAATGAGCAGTTCTTC
TRBD1 | NA | TRBJ2-2 | TRBV5-1 | CASSFPGQGSGELFF | TGCGCCAGCAGCTTTCCGGGACAGGGAAGCGGGGAGCTGTTTTTT
TRBD1 | once | TRBJ2-7 | TRBV7-2 | CASSSNRGRAHEQYF | TGTGCCAGCAGCTCCAACAGGGGGCGTGCACACGAGCAGTACTTC
NA | NA | TRBJ2-3 | TRBV18 | CASSPYPARRTDTQYF | TGTGCCAGCTCACCGTATCCGGCCAGACGCACAGATACGCAGTATTTT
NA | NA | TRBJ2-5 | TRBV5-6 | CASKRSLTGFETQYF | TGTGCCAGCAAGAGATCCCTAACAGGGTTCGAGACCCAGTACTTC
NA | NA | TRBJ1-1 | TRBV5-4 | CASSLDGTEAFF | TGTGCCAGCAGCTTGGACGGCACTGAAGCTTTCTTT
TRBD1 | NA | TRBJ1-2 | TRBV29-1 | CSVRGTGYGYTF | TGCAGCGTGAGGGGGACAGGCTATGGCTACACCTTC
NA | NA | TRBJ2-3 | TRBV21-1 | CASSKPDGLAGGIGTDTQYF | TGTGCCAGCAGCAAGCCCGACGGACTAGCGGGAGGTATTGGCACAGATACGCAGTATTTT
NA | NA | TRBJ2-1 | TRBV30 | CAWSWSGGDNEQFF | TGTGCCTGGAGTTGGTCTGGTGGCGACAATGAGCAGTTCTTC
TRBD1 | NA | TRBJ1-1 | TRBV5-4 | CASSFNNRGITEAFF | TGTGCCAGCAGCTTTAATAACAGGGGGATAACTGAAGCTTTCTTT
NA | NA | TRBJ1-1 | TRBV6-1 | CASSADRFNTEAFF | TGTGCCAGCAGTGCCGACAGGTTCAACACTGAAGCTTTCTTT
NA | NA | TRBJ2-7 | TRBV27 | CASSPGSYEQYF | TGTGCCAGCAGTCCCGGGTCCTACGAGCAGTACTTC
TRBD1 | NA | TRBJ2-7 | TRBV29-1 | CSVRQGAYEQYF | TGCAGCGTTCGTCAGGGGGCATACGAGCAGTACTTC
TRBD1 | NA | TRBJ1-4 | TRBV5-1 | CASSAGTGTITNEKLFF | TGCGCCAGCAGCGCAGGGACAGGGACCATCACTAATGAAAAACTGTTTTTT
TRBD1 | NA | TRBJ2-7 | TRBV5-1 | CASSPATGRLTYEQYF | TGCGCCAGCAGCCCCGCGACAGGGCGGTTAACCTACGAGCAGTACTTC
NA | NA | TRBJ1-5 | TRBV6-1 | CASSEPRNSNQPQHF | TGTGCCAGCAGTGAACCCCGAAATAGCAATCAGCCCCAGCATTTT
NA | NA | TRBJ2-1 | TRBV20-1 | CSARVEKQFF | TGCAGTGCTAGAGTAGAAAAGCAGTTCTTC
NA | once | TRBJ2-4 | TRBV28 | CASRFRGWDIQYF | TGTGCCAGCAGATTCAGGGGTTGGGACATTCAGTACTTC
NA | NA | TRBJ1-1 | TRBV18 | CASSPGVAYDTEAFF | TGTGCCAGCTCACCAGGGGTCGCCTATGACACTGAAGCTTTCTTT